Shown below are 21 T cell receptor beta chains from a single sample sequenced in a study of T-cell reconstitution after alpha-beta-depleted transplantation in children. During its preparation, the TCRbeta library received unique molecular identifiers. Each CDR3 protein gets one entry after TCRdb re-called the PCR reads with MiXCR. The sample shows 500,000 to 750,000 distinct CDR3 sequences, roughly 13% of them seen only once. The source material was PBMCs, mostly from graft donor cells, sampled 360 days after TCRalphabeta/CD19-depleted stem cell transplant. The receptor source for this set is a male patient younger than 18 who had a stem cell transplant for acute myeloid leukemia, so the T cells may come from the graft donor.

This clonotype has a handful of counts. The chain couples TRBV9 to TRBJ2-1, with D possibly being TRBD1 (5 bases). The CDR3 is 17 amino acids. Germline loops: CDR1 SGDLS, CDR2 YYNGEE. V was clipped by 2 bases and J by 6 bases, with 21 bases between them. Here the CDR3 reads CASSVDPPGSVRNEQFF. The DNA of the CDR3 is TGTGCCAGCAGCGTGGATCCCCCAGGGTCGGTTCGCAATGAGCAGTTCTTC.

Only a few counts were recorded for this clonotype. The chain has TRBV7-9 and TRBJ2-3; tentatively, D is TRBD2 (5 bases). The CDR3 covers 15 residues. In germline, CDR1 is SEHNR, CDR2 FQNEAQ (reference sequence). V lost 7 bases and J 5 bases, leaving 19 bases between the germline ends. CDR3 DNA: TGTGCCAGCACCGGAGTCTGGGAGCCGGAAGATACGCAGTATTTT. Residues: CASTGVWEPEDTQYF.

The rearrangement uses TRBV5-1 and TRBJ1-2; 8 bases are shared with TRBD1. V shed 0 bases, J shed 2 bases, and the junction held 6 bases outside the gene matches. The CDR3 totals 16 residues. Germline CDR1 is SGHRS and CDR2 is YFSETQ. The chain's CDR3 is CASSLARTGWNYGYTF. The CDR3 DNA reads as TGCGCCAGCAGCTTGGCCCGGACAGGGTGGAACTATGGCTACACCTTC. The whole variable domain, remainder taken from reference TRBV5-1 and TRBJ1-2, is KAGVTQTPRYLIKTRGQQVTLSCSPISGHRSVSWYQQTPGQGLQFLFEYFSETQRNKGNFPGRFSGRQFSNSRSEMNVSTLELGDSALYLCASSLARTGWNYGYTFGSGTRLTVV.

This clonotype was observed at least ten times. The chain links TRBV15 to TRBJ2-3; D remains ambiguous. The germline V and J ends were trimmed by 0 bases and 4 bases, with 14 bases remaining between them. CDR1 is LNHNV and CDR2 is YYDKDF in the germline V gene (reference sequence). This CDR3 has 16 amino acids. The CDR3 region has the DNA TGTGCCACCAGCAGAGATCCGGCCCTACGCGCAGATACGCAGTATTTT. Protein: CATSRDPALRADTQYF.

The chain employs TRBV5-5 and TRBJ2-5; 13 bases are shared with TRBD2. Per the germline V gene, CDR1 is SGHKS and CDR2 is YYEKEE (reference sequence). V dropped 4 bases and J dropped 5; count of bases not matched to a gene: 11. The CDR3 sequence is 17 residues long. The CDR3 spells CASSARLAGGPRETQYF. The CDR3 nucleotides read TGTGCCAGCAGCGCTCGACTAGCGGGGGGACCAAGGGAGACCCAGTACTTC.

This clonotype was detected a few times. The V gene is TRBV7-6, the J gene TRBJ2-5; 8 bases are a match to TRBD2. Germline V gives CDR1 SGHVS, CDR2 FNYEAQ. CDR3 length: 17 residues. After removal of 1 base from V and 5 bases from J, the junction contained 12 bases not matched to a gene. The CDR3 sequence is CASSLESGSRFGETQYF. The CDR3, as DNA: TGTGCCAGCAGCTTAGAAAGCGGGAGTAGGTTTGGGGAGACCCAGTACTTC.

The rearrangement links TRBV5-5 to TRBJ2-7, with TRBD1 matching 9 bases. Looked up from germline, CDR1 is SGHKS and CDR2 is YYEKEE (reference sequence). V shed 10 bases and J 2 bases; nucleotides not matched to a gene: 4. CDR3 length equals 12 residues. The CDR3 loop is CAGGQGTYEQYF. As DNA, the CDR3 is TGTGCCGGGGGACAGGGAACCTACGAGCAGTACTTC.

This clonotype was seen at least ten times. The V and J genes are TRBV20-1 and TRBJ2-1; maybe TRBD2 (7 bases). CDR1 DFQATT and CDR2 SNEGSKA come from the germline V gene (reference sequence). The CDR3 is 13 residues long. The V end lost 3 bases, the J end lost 4 bases, and 10 bases lay between the germline ends. The CDR3 loop reads CSASGGPYNEQFF. CDR3 DNA sequence: TGCAGTGCTAGCGGGGGGCCATACAATGAGCAGTTCTTC.

The chain combines TRBV6-1 with TRBJ1-2; no definite D call. The CDR3 length is 13 residues. Trimming removed 5 bases from V and 7 bases from J, with 14 bases in between. Germline lookup yields CDR1 MNHNS and CDR2 SASEGT. CDR3 sequence reads: CASSITGESGYTF. Here the CDR3 DNA reads TGTGCCAGCAGTATCACCGGGGAGAGTGGCTACACCTTC.

The V and J genes are TRBV25-1 and TRBJ1-1; the D gene is possibly TRBD1 (6 bases). Per the germline V gene, CDR1 is MGHDK and CDR2 is SYGVNS. The CDR3 has 14 residues. V lost 9 bases, J lost 1 base, and 15 bases lay in between. The CDR3 loop is CASTQQGWNTEAFF. The CDR3 region has the DNA TGTGCCAGTACCCAACAGGGTTGGAACACTGAAGCTTTCTTT.

The chain carries TRBV19 and TRBJ1-1, with a possible D match to TRBD1 (5 bases). The V and J ends lost 10 bases and 0 bases respectively, with 12 bases between them. Germline V gene data show CDR1 as LNHDA and CDR2 as SQIVND (reference sequence). The CDR3 consists of 13 residues. The CDR3 region has the DNA TGTGCCACTAGGACAACTATGAACACTGAAGCTTTCTTT. Its translation is CATRTTMNTEAFF.

This clonotype was recorded a few times. V is TRBV12-3 or TRBV12-4 and J is TRBJ1-6; D gene ambiguous. CDR3 length: 12 residues. V lost 5 bases and J lost 6, with 5 bases in between. This CDR3 reads CASSRVNSPLHF. CDR3 DNA sequence: TGTGCCAGCAGTCGGGTTAATTCACCCCTCCACTTT.

This rearrangement joins TRBV20-1 to TRBJ2-5; D remains ambiguous. The CDR3 contains 15 residues. V was pared by 1 base and J by 1 base, with 13 bases between. The germline gives CDR1 DFQATT, CDR2 SNEGSKA (reference sequence). CDR3 DNA sequence: TGCAGTGCTAGAGCAGGACCGGGCGTCCAAGAGACCCAGTACTTC. Translated, it gives CSARAGPGVQETQYF.

This clonotype has more than one count but fewer than ten. This chain uses TRBV7-9 with TRBJ2-1, with D unclear. Germline assignment: CDR1 SEHNR and CDR2 FQNEAQ (reference sequence). The CDR3 has 12 amino acids. The germline V and J ends were trimmed by 3 bases and 6 bases, with 6 bases remaining between them. CDR3 DNA: TGTGCCAGCAGCTTTACACCCAATGAGCAGTTCTTC. Translation: CASSFTPNEQFF. Using reference TRBV7-9 and TRBJ2-1 for the parts outside the CDR3, the full variable domain is DTGVSQNPRHKITKRGQNVTFRCDPISEHNRLYWYRQTLGQGPEFLTYFQNEAQLEKSRLLSDRFSAERPKGSFSTLEIQRTEQGDSAMYLCASSFTPNEQFFGPGTRLTVL.

The rearrangement links TRBV20-1 to TRBJ2-7, with TRBD2 matching over 9 bases. This CDR3 region has 14 residues. Germline CDR1 is DFQATT and CDR2 is SNEGSKA (reference sequence). V shed 6 bases, J shed 0 bases, and the junction held 6 bases outside the gene matches. CDR3 protein: CSALTSGNSYEQYF. DNA for the CDR3: TGCAGTGCCCTGACTAGCGGTAACTCCTACGAGCAGTACTTC.

This clonotype has a handful of counts. The J gene is TRBJ2-7, the V gene TRBV7-9, with no clear D. The CDR3 runs 17 residues. Germline V CDR1 and CDR2: SEHNR, FQNEAQ (reference sequence). The V end was cut by 0 bases, the J end by 5 bases, with 20 bases between. This CDR3 is CASSLAVSRPGKDEQYF. The CDR3 DNA sequence: TGTGCCAGCAGCTTAGCCGTAAGCCGGCCGGGTAAGGACGAGCAGTACTTC.

This clonotype was detected a few times. This sequence joins TRBV28 and TRBJ2-5, with D perhaps TRBD1 (6 bases). CDR1 is MDHEN and CDR2 is SYDVKM in the germline V gene. This CDR3 region has 14 residues. Between the trimmed V and J ends, which lost 6 bases and 6 bases, there was a span of 17 bases. The chain's CDR3 is CASRYSTGAKTQYF. In nucleotides, the CDR3 is TGTGCCAGCAGATACTCGACAGGAGCAAAGACCCAGTACTTC.

The chain joins TRBV5-1 to TRBJ2-3, with D perhaps assigned TRBD1 or TRBD2 (5 bases each). This CDR3 comprises 16 residues. The V end lost 0 bases, the J end lost 4 bases, and 15 bases lay between the germline ends. Per germline, CDR1 SGHRS and CDR2 YFSETQ. The CDR3 is CASSLGLGVRADTQYF. CDR3 in DNA: TGCGCCAGCAGCTTGGGGTTGGGGGTAAGAGCAGATACGCAGTATTTT.

This clonotype showed up just a few times. The rearrangement joins TRBV7-6 to TRBJ1-2; 8 bases map to TRBD1. This CDR3 is built from 15 residues. The germline V gene has CDR1 SGHVS and CDR2 FNYEAQ. Losses at the gene ends were 0 bases for V and 7 bases for J; bases not matched to a gene: 7. The CDR3 region is CASSLAADRGTGYTF. The CDR3 DNA is TGTGCCAGCAGCTTAGCAGCCGACAGGGGCACTGGCTACACCTTC.

This clonotype has ten or more counts. This chain connects TRBV12-3 or TRBV12-4 to TRBJ1-1; D perhaps matches TRBD1 (6 bases). Trimming stripped 3 bases from V and 1 base from J, with 15 bases between. The CDR3 is 16 residues long. DNA for the CDR3: TGTGCCAGCAGTTTTACCGCGGGCAGGGGGAACACTGAAGCTTTCTTT. This sequence encodes CASSFTAGRGNTEAFF.

The chain links TRBV11-2 to TRBJ2-4; 10 bases align to TRBD1. Germline V CDR1 and CDR2: SGHAT, FQNNGV. The CDR3 sequence is 15 residues long. V shed 3 bases, J shed 6 bases, and the junction held 5 bases outside the gene matches. Written as DNA, the CDR3 is TGTGCCAGCAGCTTTGGGACAGGGGCTGGAAACATTCAGTACTTC. Protein product: CASSFGTGAGNIQYF.